This T cell receptor beta chain came from a study of shared clonotypes between healthy human individuals. Study-level information: CD8 memory received one plate per donor, CD8 naive two, CD4 memory three and CD4 naive three.

The CDR3 totals 16 residues. V lost 1 base and J lost 4, with 13 bases in between. From germline, CDR1 is LNHDA and CDR2 SQIVND (reference sequence). Only CD45RO-negative cells positively selected for CCR7 counted as naive CD8 cells, so terminally differentiated effector memory CD45RA+ cells were excluded. It was across several immunoSEQ plates that each subset's genomic DNA was evenly split. Methods used by the authors: Junction-only immunoSEQ data arrived without quality scores, meaning filtering differed. Data came from immunoSEQ multiplex PCR; TCRdb stores just in-frame clones and leaves some out. V and J calls and clone size are those listed in that table; D and trimming were worked out from the DNA. The sample consists of about 2 million clones, approximately 94% of them appearing once.

The chain links TRBV19 to TRBJ2-2; D gene ambiguous. This receptor was obtained from a man aged 18 to 35 in good health. Sequenced: naive CD8+ T cells sorted from blood. The CDR3 nucleotides are TGTGCCAGTAGTATAGGGCCGGTTTTTTCCACCGGGGAGCTGTTTTTT. Translated: CASSIGPVFSTGELFF.